Listed here is a single T cell receptor (beta chain). In the original workflow: Researchers report that nucleated cell counts were estimated from reference gene primer amplification. Only in-frame clones appear in the TCRdb table, and some are missing; sequencing was by immunoSEQ multiplex PCR. V, J and clone size are those of that table, while D and trimming were read from the DNA. Here the sample spans around 100,000 clones, less than 95% being singletons. This sample is part of a study of blood T cell repertoires in COVID-19. Overall study: PBMCs, B-cell-depleted T cells, or T cells were the source of the cDNA or gDNA that made up the material.

Sequencing was done on a sample of peripheral blood. The sequence was obtained from a man in his forties or fifties with acute or convalescent COVID-19.

CDR3 in amino acids: CASSQRTVLYNEQFF. As DNA, the CDR3 is TGTGCCAGCAGTCAGAGGACAGTTCTTTACAATGAGCAGTTCTTC. J is TRBJ2-1 and V is TRBV6-5, with D possibly TRBD1 on 6 matching bases. The V and J ends lost 5 bases and 4 bases respectively, with 15 bases between them. The germline CDR1 and CDR2 sequences are MNHEY and SVGAGI. This CDR3 contains 15 residues.